This T cell receptor (beta chain) was identified in a study of technical replicates of blood from a handful of donors. Clones were sequenced by immunoSEQ multiplex PCR, and TCRdb holds only the in-frame ones, with some missing. This table holds 95,000 to 100,000 clones, around 96% found once. V was pared by 0 bases and J by 0 bases, with 5 bases of the junction left unmatched. The CDR3 contains 16 residues. Germline CDR1 and CDR2: SGHRS and YFSETQ. This chain joins TRBV5-1 and TRBJ2-7; 8 bases fit TRBD2. This clonotype was obtained from a human donor in good health. Sequencing was carried out using T cells isolated from PBMCs. Here the CDR3 DNA reads TGCGCCAGCAGCTTGGTGGTAGCGGGGAGCTCCTACGAGCAGTACTTC. Encoded protein: CASSLVVAGSSYEQYF.